This T cell receptor (beta chain) is drawn from a study of T cell responses to AZD1222 COVID-19 vaccine. On the study more broadly: Analyses pooled second doses at about 4 or about 12 weeks. General observations from the study: Among AZD1222 vaccinees, only 5 to 7 were seropositive at baseline. Donors in the cohort were predominantly white British and more often female, and clonal diversity was possibly underestimated. In all cases, repertoires were sampled only after the peak T cell response.

Clones were sequenced by immunoSEQ multiplex PCR, and TCRdb holds only the in-frame ones, with some missing. The sample comprises more than 150,000 clones, approximately 90% of which are singletons, and approximately 0.98% rests with the top ten. V dropped 4 bases and J dropped 4 bases, with 18 bases sitting between them. The CDR3 runs to 17 residues. Looked up from germline, CDR1 is KGHDR and CDR2 is SFDVKD. Concerning this clone itself: Its matching antigen is unknown.

The starting material was peripheral blood, obtained on day 0 of AZD1222 vaccination. This sequence joins TRBV24-1 and TRBJ2-2, with D maybe TRBD1 (6 bases). The source is an adult in good health. This CDR3 reads CATSDPHRDGGTGELFF. For the CDR3, the DNA is TGTGCCACCAGTGACCCCCACAGGGATGGGGGCACCGGGGAGCTGTTTTTT.